A single sample gave rise to the 27 T cell receptor beta chains below, sequenced in a study of T cells expressing NK-cell markers. TCRdb reanalyzed the 5' RACE reads, giving one entry per CDR3 protein sequence and no DNA. This repertoire comprises 300,000 to 500,000 distinct CDR3 sequences; its ten largest clones make up about 10%. The sequenced material came from blood T cells: a sorted CD56 or NKG2C T cell subset, CD4+ or CD8+ T cells, or bulk PBMC T cells (not recorded which). Receptor source: a woman aged 45-60 years in good health.

The rearrangement uses TRBV7-6 and TRBJ2-5; TCRdb reports TRBD1, a call that lacks DNA to check it against. CDR1 SGHVS and CDR2 FNYEAQ come from the germline V gene. The CDR3 spans 16 residues. CDR3: CASSLGWTGGLETQYF.

The rearrangement joins TRBV3-1 to TRBJ2-1; TCRdb indicates TRBD2, and absent DNA this call remains unverified. Germline loops: CDR1 LGHDT, CDR2 YNNKEL (reference sequence). The CDR3 has 12 amino acids. This CDR3 is CASSRTGTIKFF.

The J gene is TRBJ2-3, the V gene TRBV24-1; as DNA is missing, the TRBD2 call by TCRdb cannot be tested. Germline V gene data show CDR1 as KGHDR and CDR2 as SFDVKD. The CDR3 loop spans 17 amino acids. CDR3 sequence: CATSDPTSGVYTDTQYF.

The chain has TRBV12-3 or TRBV12-4 and TRBJ2-7; TCRdb's assignment of TRBD1 cannot be checked, as there is no DNA. The CDR3 spans 16 residues. CDR3 sequence reads: CASSPIFPIQGYEQYF.

The J gene is TRBJ1-2, the V gene TRBV18. Per the germline V gene, CDR1 is KGHSH and CDR2 is LQKENI. The CDR3 consists of 11 residues. The CDR3 sequence: CASSQDKVTTF. Supplemented by reference TRBV18 and TRBJ1-2, the full variable domain reads NAGVMQNPRHLVRRRGQEARLRCSPMKGHSHVYWYRQLPEEGLKFMVYLQKENIIDESGMPKERFSAEFPKEGPSILRIQQVVRGDSAAYFCASSQDKVTTFGSGTRLTVV.

V usage is TRBV19 and J usage is TRBJ2-7; the TCRdb D gene call, TRBD1, has no DNA to confirm it. This CDR3 spans 13 amino acids. Germline V gives CDR1 LNHDA, CDR2 SQIVND (reference sequence). This CDR3 is CASKEIGAYEQYF.

The V call is TRBV18, the J call TRBJ1-4. CDR3 length equals 15 residues. The V gene's germline CDR1 is KGHSH and CDR2 LQKENI. Here the CDR3 reads CASSPQGLINEKLFF.

The rearrangement joins TRBV20-1 to TRBJ2-5; the D call of TRBD2 rests on TCRdb alone, since no DNA is present to check it. The CDR3 runs 15 residues. From germline, CDR1 is DFQATT and CDR2 SNEGSKA (reference sequence). CDR3 region: CSATTGTSAQETQYF.

V gene TRBV6-1 combines with J gene TRBJ2-3. The CDR3 has 15 amino acids. Germline lookup yields CDR1 MNHNS and CDR2 SASEGT. CDR3: CASSEGGLAGDTQYF.

The V and J genes are TRBV4-2 and TRBJ2-5. The CDR3 covers 15 residues. Germline V CDR1 and CDR2: LGHNA, YNFKEQ. CDR3 region: CASSQVWTGKETQYF.

This chain joins TRBV11-2 and TRBJ2-3. CDR1 is SGHAT and CDR2 is FQNNGV in the germline V gene. CDR3 length equals 14 residues. The CDR3 region is CASSLEISADTQYF.

The genes are TRBV29-1 and TRBJ2-5; TCRdb's D call of TRBD2 is untestable without DNA. The CDR3 loop spans 12 amino acids. Germline CDR1 and CDR2: SQVTM and ANQGSEA. CDR3 sequence reads: CSMRLDQETQYF.

The genes are TRBV19 and TRBJ1-6. This CDR3 is built from 15 residues. The germline gives CDR1 LNHDA, CDR2 SQIVND (reference sequence). CDR3 protein: CASSEILGSNSPLHF. The variable domain in full, completed from reference TRBV19 and TRBJ1-6, reads DGGITQSPKYLFRKEGQNVTLSCEQNLNHDAMYWYRQDPGQGLRLIYYSQIVNDFQKGDIAEGYSVSREKKESFPLTVTSAQKNPTAFYLCASSEILGSNSPLHFGNGTRLTVT.

CDR3 protein: CASSLGRQGYGYTF. The rearrangement uses TRBV12-3 or TRBV12-4 and TRBJ1-2. The CDR3 is made up of 14 amino acids.

This sequence joins TRBV29-1 and TRBJ1-1. The CDR3 has 16 amino acids. Germline V gives CDR1 SQVTM, CDR2 ANQGSEA. This CDR3 is CSVDRGVGQRDTEAFF.

The chain uses TRBV27 and TRBJ2-1; no DNA is available, so the TRBD2 call from TCRdb remains unchecked. This CDR3 spans 14 amino acids. Germline CDR1 reads MNHEY; CDR2 reads SMNVEV (reference sequence). CDR3 sequence: CASTTGTSANEQFF.

The chain carries TRBV20-1 and TRBJ2-3; TCRdb returns TRBD1, unconfirmable since there is no DNA. The germline gives CDR1 DFQATT, CDR2 SNEGSKA (reference sequence). CDR3 length: 15 amino acids. The CDR3 loop is CSARDLRGSTDTQYF.

V usage is TRBV5-1 and J usage is TRBJ2-1; TCRdb returns TRBD2, unconfirmable since there is no DNA. The V gene's germline CDR1 is SGHRS and CDR2 YFSETQ. This CDR3 comprises 12 residues. The CDR3 sequence: CASSPGLEEQFF.

The chain is built from TRBV6-6 and TRBJ2-3; TCRdb's assignment of TRBD1 cannot be checked, as there is no DNA. Germline V lookup: CDR1 MNHNY, CDR2 SVGAGI (reference sequence). This CDR3 spans 15 amino acids. The CDR3 spells CASRSWAGGTDTQYF.

The chain employs TRBV6-2 or TRBV6-3 and TRBJ1-2; TCRdb gives TRBD1 as the D gene, but with no DNA this cannot be confirmed. Germline V gene data show CDR1 as MNHEY and CDR2 as SVGEGT. This CDR3 comprises 12 residues. CDR3 amino acids: CASQGARYGYTF.

The chain is built from TRBV30 and TRBJ2-1. Germline-derived CDR1 and CDR2 are GTSNPN and SVGIG (reference sequence). This CDR3 has 12 residues. The CDR3 here is CAWSSTGNEQFF. The full variable domain, in which reference TRBV30 and TRBJ2-1 provide the parts outside the CDR3, is SQTIHQWPATLVQPVGSPLSLECTVEGTSNPNLYWYRQAAGRGLQLLFYSVGIGQISSEVPQNLSASRPQDRQFILSSKKLLLSDSGFYLCAWSSTGNEQFFGPGTRLTVL.

The genes are TRBV5-1 and TRBJ2-1. Germline CDR1 reads SGHRS; CDR2 reads YFSETQ. The CDR3 extends over 14 amino acids. The CDR3: CASSPDLVTDEQFF.

V is TRBV2 and J is TRBJ1-2; there is no DNA to check the TCRdb D call of TRBD1. The CDR3 is 14 residues long. Germline CDR1 reads SNHLY; CDR2 reads FYNNEI. CDR3 residues: CASREPGAKFGYTF.

The J gene is TRBJ2-4, the V gene TRBV12-3 or TRBV12-4. The CDR3 is 13 amino acids. This chain's CDR3 is CASTVRAKNIQYF.

The genes are TRBV10-3 and TRBJ2-1; lacking DNA, the TRBD1 call made by TCRdb goes unchecked. Germline CDR1 and CDR2: ENHRY and SYGVKD. The CDR3 length is 11 residues. This CDR3 reads CAISDWGRGFF.

The chain recombines TRBV6-6 with TRBJ2-1; checking the TCRdb D call of TRBD2 is not possible without DNA. This CDR3 contains 15 residues. Germline V CDR1 and CDR2: MNHNY, SVGAGI (reference sequence). The chain's CDR3 is CASSYGSGRSNEQFF.

The rearrangement links TRBV15 to TRBJ2-3; no DNA is available, so the TRBD1 call from TCRdb remains unchecked. The germline V gene has CDR1 LNHNV and CDR2 YYDKDF (reference sequence). The CDR3 covers 14 residues. The CDR3 spells CATSRGRVTDTQYF.